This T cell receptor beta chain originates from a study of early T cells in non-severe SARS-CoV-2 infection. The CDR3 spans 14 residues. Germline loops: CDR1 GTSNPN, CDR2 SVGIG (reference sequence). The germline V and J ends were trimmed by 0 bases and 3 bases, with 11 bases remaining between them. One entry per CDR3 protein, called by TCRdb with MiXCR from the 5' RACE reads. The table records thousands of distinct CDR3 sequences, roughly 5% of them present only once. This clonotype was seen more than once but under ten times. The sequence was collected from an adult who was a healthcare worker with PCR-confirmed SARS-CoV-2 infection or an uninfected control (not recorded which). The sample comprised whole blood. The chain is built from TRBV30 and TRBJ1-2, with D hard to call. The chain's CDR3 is CAWSVREVYYGYTF. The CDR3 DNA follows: TGTGCCTGGAGTGTACGTGAAGTGTACTATGGCTACACCTTC.